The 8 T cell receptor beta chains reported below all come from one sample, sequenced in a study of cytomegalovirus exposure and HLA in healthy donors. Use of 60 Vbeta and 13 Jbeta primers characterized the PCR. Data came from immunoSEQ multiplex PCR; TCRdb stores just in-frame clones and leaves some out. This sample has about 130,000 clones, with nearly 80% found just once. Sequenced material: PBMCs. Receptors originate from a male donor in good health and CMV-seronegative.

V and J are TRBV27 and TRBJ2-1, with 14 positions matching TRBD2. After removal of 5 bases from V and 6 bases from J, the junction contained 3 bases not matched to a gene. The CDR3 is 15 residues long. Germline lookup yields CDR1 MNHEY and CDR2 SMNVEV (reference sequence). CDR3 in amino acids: CASSSGTSGGNEQFF. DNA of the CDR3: TGTGCCAGCAGTAGCGGGACTAGCGGGGGCAATGAGCAGTTCTTC.

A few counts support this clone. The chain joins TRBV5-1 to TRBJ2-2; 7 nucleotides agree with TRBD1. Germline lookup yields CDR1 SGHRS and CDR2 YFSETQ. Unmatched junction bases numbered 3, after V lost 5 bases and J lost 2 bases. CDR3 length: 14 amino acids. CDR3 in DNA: TGCGCCAGCAGAGGGACAGCTAACACCGGGGAGCTGTTTTTT. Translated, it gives CASRGTANTGELFF.

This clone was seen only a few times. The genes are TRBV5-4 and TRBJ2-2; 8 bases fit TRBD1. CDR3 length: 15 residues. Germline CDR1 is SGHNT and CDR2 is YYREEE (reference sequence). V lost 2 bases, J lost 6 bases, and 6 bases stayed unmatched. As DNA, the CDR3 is TGTGCCAGCAGCTTTCCCGGGACAGGCCCCGGGGAGCTGTTTTTT. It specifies CASSFPGTGPGELFF.

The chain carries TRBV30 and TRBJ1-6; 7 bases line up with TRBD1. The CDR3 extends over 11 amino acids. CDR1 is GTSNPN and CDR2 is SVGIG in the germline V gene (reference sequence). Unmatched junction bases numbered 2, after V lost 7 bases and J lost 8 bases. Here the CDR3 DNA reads TGTGCCTCCGACAGGGATTCACCCCTCCACTTT. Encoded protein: CASDRDSPLHF.

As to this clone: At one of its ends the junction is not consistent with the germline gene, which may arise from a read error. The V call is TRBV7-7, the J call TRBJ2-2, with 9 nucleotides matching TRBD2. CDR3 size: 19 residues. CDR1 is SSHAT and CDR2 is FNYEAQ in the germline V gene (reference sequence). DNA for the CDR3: TGTGCTAGCAGCTTAGGTGGCCCAGCGGGGGGCCTAAACACCGGGGAGCTGTTTTTT. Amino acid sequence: CASSLGGPAGGLNTGELFF.

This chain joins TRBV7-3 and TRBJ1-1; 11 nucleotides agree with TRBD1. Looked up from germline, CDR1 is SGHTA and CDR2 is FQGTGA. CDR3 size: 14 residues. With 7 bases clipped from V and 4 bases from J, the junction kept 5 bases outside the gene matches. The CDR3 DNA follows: TGTGCCAGCAAAGGACAGGGGGCCGGCACTGAAGCTTTCTTT. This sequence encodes CASKGQGAGTEAFF. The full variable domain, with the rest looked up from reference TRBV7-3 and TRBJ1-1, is GAGVSQTPSNKVTEKGKYVELRCDPISGHTALYWYRQSLGQGPEFLIYFQGTGAADDSGLPNDRFFAVRPEGSVSTLKIQRTERGDSAVYLCASKGQGAGTEAFFGQGTRLTVV.

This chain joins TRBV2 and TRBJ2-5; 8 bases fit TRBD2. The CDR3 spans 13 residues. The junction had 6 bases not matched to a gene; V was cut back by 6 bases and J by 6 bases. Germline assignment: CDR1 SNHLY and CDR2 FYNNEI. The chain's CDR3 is CASSRRGGKTQYF. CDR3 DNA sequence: TGTGCCAGCAGCCGCCGGGGGGGTAAGACCCAGTACTTC.

CDR3 nucleotide sequence: TGTGCCAGCAGTTACTCGAGGCAGGGTGGGGAGACCCAGTACTTC. Protein sequence: CASSYSRQGGETQYF. The V gene is TRBV6-5, the J gene TRBJ2-5, with a weak D call TRBD1 (5 bases). This CDR3 spans 15 amino acids. Looked up from germline, CDR1 is MNHEY and CDR2 is SVGAGI. Trimming removed 0 bases from V and 5 bases from J, with 13 bases in between.